This TCR beta chain was recorded in a study of blood T cell repertoires in COVID-19 (dated by TCRdb to between 2020 and 2021). Regarding the research as a whole: The collaborator samples originated in the United States, Italy and Spain and spanned the acute and convalescent phases of COVID-19. The repertoires were released in a freely available public database intended as a resource for research on the immune response to SARS-CoV-2. Subjects who had been exposed to COVID-19, were actively infected with it, or had recovered from it provided the deeply sampled blood TCRbeta repertoires that made up the dataset. Nearly every sample came with metadata listing a de-identified subject ID, COVID-19 status, age in years and sex. The material from the prospective study consisted of cDNA or gDNA derived from T cells, B-cell-depleted T cells, or PBMCs. The samples were drawn from two sources: the first 160 participants of the ongoing ImmuneRACE study, and 1,200 or so subjects contributed by 6 global collaborators. Where HLA class I and class II types were available, the types were taken from metadata supplied by the sample provider, not from assay-based typing.

A word on this clone: Its binding antigen is unknown. The sample holds no much larger clone one base away, and base qualities are not on file.

The immunoSEQ Assay, a bias-controlled multiplex PCR, was used to amplify TCRbeta CDR3 regions from genomic DNA. The paper's data handling went like this. Nucleated cell counts per sample were estimated from amplification of reference gene primers within the assay. To quantify the absolute abundance of each unique TCRbeta CDR3 rearrangement, sequence reads were collapsed and filtered. For each sample, productive Simpson clonality was calculated as the square root of Simpson's diversity index across productive rearrangements. TCRdb limited this immuneACCESS table to in-frame rearrangements with V and J called. A share of clones is missing; checked studies link under half to unresolved V genes, and the rest is unexplained. The DNA was the basis for D and trimming; V, J and clone size are from that table. Present in this sample are 90,000 to 100,000 clones, 65% to 85% of which were seen just once. The leading ten clones occupy 17% of the sample.

Study-wide findings and limitations: Clinical and demographic metadata were provided uncurated, with the amount varying by source and participant.

The CDR3 has 16 amino acids, counting the end cysteine and phenylalanine. Only the CDR3 DNA is retained, 48 bases long and in frame from the first base. CDR1 and CDR2, looked up from the germline V gene (reference sequence), are GTSNPN and SVGIG. The junction shows trimming of 0 bases on V and 1 base on J, and the gene matches do not reach 3 bases of it. Each collaborating institution followed its own protocols to collect whole blood in K2EDTA tubes. For TCRbeta analysis, collaborators shipped samples in one of three forms: frozen whole blood, isolated PBMCs, or DNA extracted from either of those sample types.

The clonotype originates from a woman aged 60-75 years with acute or convalescent COVID-19. The sample was peripheral blood. The rearrangement combines TRBV30 with TRBJ2-3; 11 nucleotides in the junction match TRBD2. Here is the DNA: TGTGCCTGGAGTGTCGCACTAGCGGGGGGCACAGATACGCAGTATTTT. It translates to CAWSVALAGGTDTQYF.